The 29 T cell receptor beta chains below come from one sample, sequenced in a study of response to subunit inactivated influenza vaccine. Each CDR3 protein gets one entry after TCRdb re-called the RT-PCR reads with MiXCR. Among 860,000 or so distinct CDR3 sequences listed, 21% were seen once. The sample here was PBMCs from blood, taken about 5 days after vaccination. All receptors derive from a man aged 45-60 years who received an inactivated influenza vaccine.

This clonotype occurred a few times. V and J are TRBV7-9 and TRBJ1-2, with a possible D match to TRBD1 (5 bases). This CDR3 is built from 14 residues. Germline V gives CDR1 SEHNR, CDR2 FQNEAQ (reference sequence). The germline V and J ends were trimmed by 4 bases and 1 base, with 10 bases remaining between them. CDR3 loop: CASSSPTVNYGYTF. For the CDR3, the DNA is TGTGCCAGCAGCTCACCGACAGTTAACTATGGCTACACCTTC.

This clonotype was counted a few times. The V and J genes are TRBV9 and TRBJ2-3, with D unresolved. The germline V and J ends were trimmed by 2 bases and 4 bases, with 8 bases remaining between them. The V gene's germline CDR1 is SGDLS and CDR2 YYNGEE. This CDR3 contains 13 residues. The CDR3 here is CASSVVRADTQYF. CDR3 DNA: TGTGCCAGCAGCGTGGTCCGGGCAGATACGCAGTATTTT.

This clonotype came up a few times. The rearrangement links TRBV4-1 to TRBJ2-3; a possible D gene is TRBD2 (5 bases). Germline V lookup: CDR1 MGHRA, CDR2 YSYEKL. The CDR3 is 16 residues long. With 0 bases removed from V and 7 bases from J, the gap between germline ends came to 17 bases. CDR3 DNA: TGCGCCAGCAGCCAAGAAACCGGCCACGGAGGATATACGCAGTATTTT. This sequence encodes CASSQETGHGGYTQYF.

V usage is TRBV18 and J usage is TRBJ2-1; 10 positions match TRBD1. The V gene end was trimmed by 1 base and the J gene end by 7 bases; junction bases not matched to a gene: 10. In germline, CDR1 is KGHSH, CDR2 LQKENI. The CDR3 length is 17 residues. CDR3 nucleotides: TGTGCCAGCTCACCACTGACCGGTCTGGACAGGGGGAATGAGCAGTTCTTC. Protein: CASSPLTGLDRGNEQFF.

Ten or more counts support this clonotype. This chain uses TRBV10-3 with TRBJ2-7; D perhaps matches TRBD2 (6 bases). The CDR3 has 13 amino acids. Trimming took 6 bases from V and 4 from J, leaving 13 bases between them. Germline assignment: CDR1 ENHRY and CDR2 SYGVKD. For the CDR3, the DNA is TGTGCCATCAGAAGGGACTCCGTATACGAGCAGTACTTC. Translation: CAIRRDSVYEQYF.

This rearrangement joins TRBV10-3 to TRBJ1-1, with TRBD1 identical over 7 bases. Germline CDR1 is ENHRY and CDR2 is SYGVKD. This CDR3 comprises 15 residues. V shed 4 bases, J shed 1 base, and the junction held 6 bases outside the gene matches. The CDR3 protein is CAISARGDPNTEAFF. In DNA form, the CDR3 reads TGTGCCATCAGTGCCAGGGGGGACCCGAACACTGAAGCTTTCTTT.

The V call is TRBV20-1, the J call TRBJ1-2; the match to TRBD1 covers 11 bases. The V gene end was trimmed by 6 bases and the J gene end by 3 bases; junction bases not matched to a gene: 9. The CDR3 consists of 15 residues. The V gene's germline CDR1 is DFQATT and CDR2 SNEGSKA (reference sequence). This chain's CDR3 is CSAHGQGAMDYGYTF. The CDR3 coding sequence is TGCAGTGCCCACGGACAGGGGGCGATGGACTATGGCTACACCTTC.

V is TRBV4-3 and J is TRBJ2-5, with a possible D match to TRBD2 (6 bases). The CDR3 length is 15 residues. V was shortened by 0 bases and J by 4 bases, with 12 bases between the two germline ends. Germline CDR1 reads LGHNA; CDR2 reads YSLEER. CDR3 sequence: CASSQDLGAGETQYF. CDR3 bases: TGCGCCAGCAGCCAAGATCTAGGAGCGGGAGAGACCCAGTACTTC.

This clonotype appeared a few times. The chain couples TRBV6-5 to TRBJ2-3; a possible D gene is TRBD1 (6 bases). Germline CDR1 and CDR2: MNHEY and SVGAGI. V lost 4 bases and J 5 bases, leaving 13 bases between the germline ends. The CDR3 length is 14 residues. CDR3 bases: TGTGCCAGCAGTTTAATCAGGGGTGGAGATACGCAGTATTTT. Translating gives CASSLIRGGDTQYF.

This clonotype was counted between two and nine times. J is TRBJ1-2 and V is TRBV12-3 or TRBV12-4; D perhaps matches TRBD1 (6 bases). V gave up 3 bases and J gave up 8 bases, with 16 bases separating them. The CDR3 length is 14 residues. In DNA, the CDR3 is TGTGCCAGCAGTTTGTCGGGCAGGGGAGAAGGCTACACCTTC. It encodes CASSLSGRGEGYTF.

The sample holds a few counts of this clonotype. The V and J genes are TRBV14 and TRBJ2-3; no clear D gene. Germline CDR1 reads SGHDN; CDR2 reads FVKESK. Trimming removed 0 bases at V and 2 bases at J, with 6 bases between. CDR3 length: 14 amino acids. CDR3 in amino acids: CASSQDQTTDTQYF. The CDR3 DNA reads TGTGCCAGCAGCCAAGATCAGACCACAGATACGCAGTATTTT.

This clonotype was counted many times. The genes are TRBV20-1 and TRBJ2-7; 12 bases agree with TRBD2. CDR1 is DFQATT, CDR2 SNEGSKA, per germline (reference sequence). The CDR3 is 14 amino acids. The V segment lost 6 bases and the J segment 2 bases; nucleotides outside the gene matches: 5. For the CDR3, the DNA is TGCAGTGCAAGGACTAGCGGGAACCCCTACGAGCAGTACTTC. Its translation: CSARTSGNPYEQYF.

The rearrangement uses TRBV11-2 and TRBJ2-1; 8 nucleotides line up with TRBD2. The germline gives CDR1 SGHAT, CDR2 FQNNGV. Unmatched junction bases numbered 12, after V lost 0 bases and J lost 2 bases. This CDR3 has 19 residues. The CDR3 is CASSLEGWVSGRAYNEQFF. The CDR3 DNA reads TGTGCCAGCAGCTTAGAGGGTTGGGTCAGCGGGAGAGCCTACAATGAGCAGTTCTTC.

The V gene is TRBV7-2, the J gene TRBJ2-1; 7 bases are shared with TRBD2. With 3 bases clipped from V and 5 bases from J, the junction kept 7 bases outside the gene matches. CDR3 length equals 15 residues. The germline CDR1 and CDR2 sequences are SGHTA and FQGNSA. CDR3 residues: CASSLITGGNNEQFF. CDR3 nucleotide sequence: TGTGCCAGCAGCTTGATAACGGGAGGCAACAATGAGCAGTTCTTC. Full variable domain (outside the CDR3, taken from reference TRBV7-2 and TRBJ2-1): GAGVSQSPSNKVTEKGKDVELRCDPISGHTALYWYRQSLGQGLEFLIYFQGNSAPDKSGLPSDRFSAERTGGSVSTLTIQRTQQEDSAVYLCASSLITGGNNEQFFGPGTRLTVL.

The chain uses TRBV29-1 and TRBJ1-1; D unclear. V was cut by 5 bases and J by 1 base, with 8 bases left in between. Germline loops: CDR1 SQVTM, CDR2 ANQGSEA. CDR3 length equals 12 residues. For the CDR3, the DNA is TGCAGCGTTTCCTGGACGAACACTGAAGCTTTCTTT. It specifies CSVSWTNTEAFF.

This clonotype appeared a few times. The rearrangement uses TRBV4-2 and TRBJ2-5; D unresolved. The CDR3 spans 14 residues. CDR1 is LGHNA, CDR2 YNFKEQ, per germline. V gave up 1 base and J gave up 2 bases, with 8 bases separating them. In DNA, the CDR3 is TGTGCCAGCAGCCAAGCCCAGCTACAAGAGACCCAGTACTTC. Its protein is CASSQAQLQETQYF.

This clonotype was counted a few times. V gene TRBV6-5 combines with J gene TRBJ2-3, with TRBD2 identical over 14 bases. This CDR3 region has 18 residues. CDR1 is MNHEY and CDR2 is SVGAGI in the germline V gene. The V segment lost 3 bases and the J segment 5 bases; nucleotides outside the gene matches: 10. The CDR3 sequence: CASSYSMGTSGGKDTQYF. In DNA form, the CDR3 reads TGTGCCAGCAGTTATTCGATGGGGACTAGCGGGGGAAAAGATACGCAGTATTTT.

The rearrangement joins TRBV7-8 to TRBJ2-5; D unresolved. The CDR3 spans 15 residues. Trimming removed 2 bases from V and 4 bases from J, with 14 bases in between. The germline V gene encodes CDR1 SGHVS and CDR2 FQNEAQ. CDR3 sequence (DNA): TGTGCCAGCAGCTTAAAGGCGGCGTTGGGAGAGACCCAGTACTTC. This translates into CASSLKAALGETQYF.

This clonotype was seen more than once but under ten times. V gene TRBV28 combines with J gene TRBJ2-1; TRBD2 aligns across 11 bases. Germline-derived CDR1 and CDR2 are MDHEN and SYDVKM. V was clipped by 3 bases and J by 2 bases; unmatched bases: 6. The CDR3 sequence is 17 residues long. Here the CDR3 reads CASSFPLAGDPYNEQFF. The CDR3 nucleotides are TGTGCCAGCAGTTTCCCACTAGCGGGAGATCCCTACAATGAGCAGTTCTTC.

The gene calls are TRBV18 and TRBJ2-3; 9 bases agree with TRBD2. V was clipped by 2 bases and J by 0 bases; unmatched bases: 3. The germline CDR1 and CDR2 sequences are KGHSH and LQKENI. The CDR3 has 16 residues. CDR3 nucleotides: TGTGCCAGCTCACCAATAGCGGGAGCTAGCACAGATACGCAGTATTTT. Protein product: CASSPIAGASTDTQYF.

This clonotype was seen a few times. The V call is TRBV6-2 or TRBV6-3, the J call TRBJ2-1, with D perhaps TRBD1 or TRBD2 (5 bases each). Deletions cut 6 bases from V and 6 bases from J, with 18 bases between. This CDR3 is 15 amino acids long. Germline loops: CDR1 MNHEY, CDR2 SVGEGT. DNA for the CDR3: TGTGCCAGCAGGCCCCGGGGCCGACCCATCAATGAGCAGTTCTTC. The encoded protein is CASRPRGRPINEQFF.

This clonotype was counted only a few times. This CDR3 is CASTTTGGYYGYTF. CDR3 nucleotides: TGTGCCAGCACCACGACAGGGGGGTACTATGGCTACACCTTC. The V call is TRBV12-3 or TRBV12-4, the J call TRBJ1-2; 9 bases line up with TRBD1. V gave up 7 bases and J gave up 3 bases; unmatched junction bases: 6. This CDR3 spans 14 amino acids.

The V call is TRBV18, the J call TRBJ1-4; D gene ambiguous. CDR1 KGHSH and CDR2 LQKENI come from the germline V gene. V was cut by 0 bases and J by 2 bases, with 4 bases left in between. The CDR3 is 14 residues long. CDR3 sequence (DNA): TGTGCCAGCTCACCACCGGGGACTAATGAAAAACTGTTTTTT. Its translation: CASSPPGTNEKLFF.

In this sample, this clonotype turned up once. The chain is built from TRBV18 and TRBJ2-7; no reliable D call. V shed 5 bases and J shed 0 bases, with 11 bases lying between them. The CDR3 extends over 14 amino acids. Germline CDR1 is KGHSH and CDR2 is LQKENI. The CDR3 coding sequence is TGTGCCAGCTCAACCCGCGCAGACTCCTACGAGCAGTACTTC. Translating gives CASSTRADSYEQYF.

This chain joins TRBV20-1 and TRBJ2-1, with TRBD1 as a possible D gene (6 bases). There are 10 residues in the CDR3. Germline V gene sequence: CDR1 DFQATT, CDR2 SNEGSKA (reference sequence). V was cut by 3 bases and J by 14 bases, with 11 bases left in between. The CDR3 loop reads CSASRDIEFF. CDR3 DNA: TGCAGTGCTAGCAGGGACATCGAGTTCTTC.

Here the CDR3 reads CASSTSPGTSGGHNEQFF. DNA of the CDR3: TGTGCCAGCAGCACCAGTCCCGGGACTAGCGGGGGGCACAATGAGCAGTTCTTC. The chain joins TRBV12-3 or TRBV12-4 to TRBJ2-1, with 15 nucleotides matching TRBD2. Trimming removed 6 bases from V and 5 bases from J; junction bases left unmatched: 11. The CDR3 is 18 residues long.

The CDR3 DNA reads as TGCAGTGCTAGAGTAGGGCAGGTCAATCAGCCCCAGCATTTT. Protein: CSARVGQVNQPQHF. The V and J genes are TRBV20-1 and TRBJ1-5, with no clear D. This CDR3 region has 14 residues. Trimming cost V 1 base and J 3 bases, with 10 bases left between them. From germline, CDR1 is DFQATT and CDR2 SNEGSKA (reference sequence).

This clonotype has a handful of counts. CDR3 region: CAISGTGGIDTQYF. Written as DNA, the CDR3 is TGTGCCATCAGTGGGACAGGGGGCATCGATACGCAGTATTTT. The chain couples TRBV10-3 to TRBJ2-3; 11 nucleotides match TRBD1. This CDR3 contains 14 residues. V lost 4 bases to trimming and J lost 6 bases; unmatched junction nucleotides: 3. CDR1 ENHRY and CDR2 SYGVKD come from the germline V gene.

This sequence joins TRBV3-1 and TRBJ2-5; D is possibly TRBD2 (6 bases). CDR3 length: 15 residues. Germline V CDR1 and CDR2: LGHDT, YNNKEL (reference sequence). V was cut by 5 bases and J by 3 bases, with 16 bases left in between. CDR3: CASSKWDSKEETQYF. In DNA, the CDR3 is TGTGCCAGCAGCAAATGGGACTCCAAAGAAGAGACCCAGTACTTC.